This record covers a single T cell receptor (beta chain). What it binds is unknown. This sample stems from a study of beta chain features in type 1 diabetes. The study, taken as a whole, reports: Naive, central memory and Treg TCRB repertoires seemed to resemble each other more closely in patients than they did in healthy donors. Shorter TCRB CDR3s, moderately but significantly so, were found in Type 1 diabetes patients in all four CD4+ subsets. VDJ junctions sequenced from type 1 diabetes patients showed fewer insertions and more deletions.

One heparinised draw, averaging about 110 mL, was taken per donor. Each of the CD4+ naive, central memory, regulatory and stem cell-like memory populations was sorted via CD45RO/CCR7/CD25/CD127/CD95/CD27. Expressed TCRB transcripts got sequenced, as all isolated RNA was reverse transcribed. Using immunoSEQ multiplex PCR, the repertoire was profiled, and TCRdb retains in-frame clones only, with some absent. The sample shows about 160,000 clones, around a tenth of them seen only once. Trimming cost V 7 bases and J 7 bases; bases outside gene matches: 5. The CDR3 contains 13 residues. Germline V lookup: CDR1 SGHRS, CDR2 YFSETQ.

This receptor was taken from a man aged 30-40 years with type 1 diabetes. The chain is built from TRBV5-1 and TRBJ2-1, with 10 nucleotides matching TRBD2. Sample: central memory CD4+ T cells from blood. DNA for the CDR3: TGCGCCAGCTCAGAGACTAGCGGGAATGAGCAGTTCTTC. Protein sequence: CASSETSGNEQFF.